The 25 T cell receptor beta chains in this list originate from one sample, sequenced in a study of cytomegalovirus exposure and HLA in healthy donors (dated by TCRdb to the late 2010s). Library prep was done by the immunoSEQ multiplex PCR assay. A mixture of 60 forward primers for TCR Vbeta segments and 13 reverse primers for TCR Jbeta segments was used in the multiplex PCR. The table comes from immuneACCESS by way of TCRdb, which keeps in-frame sequences with V and J called. Part of the clones is missing from these tables; in studies checked, under half for an unresolved V gene and the rest for unknown reasons. This sample holds 120,000 or so clones; about four fifths were observed only once. The ten largest clones represent approximately 3.8% of the sample. Sequenced input: PBMCs. These receptors originate from a woman aged 35 to 49 in good health and CMV-seropositive.

The chain is built from TRBV7-3 and TRBJ2-2, with D perhaps matching TRBD1 (6 bases). The germline V gene has CDR1 SGHTA and CDR2 FQGTGA. The CDR3 has 14 residues. V was pared by 7 bases and J by 1 base, with 10 bases between. CDR3 coding DNA: TGTGCCAGCAAGATGACAGGGAACACCGGGGAGCTGTTTTTT. The encoded protein is CASKMTGNTGELFF.

This chain links TRBV29-1 with TRBJ2-3, with D unresolved. The CDR3 consists of 12 residues. V shed 3 bases and J shed 1 base, with 5 bases lying between them. CDR1 SQVTM and CDR2 ANQGSEA come from the germline V gene. As DNA, the CDR3 is TGCAGCGTTGAGGGCGGCACAGATACGCAGTATTTT. Its protein is CSVEGGTDTQYF.

J is TRBJ1-2 and V is TRBV5-1, with 8 bases matching TRBD1. The junction had 3 bases not matched to a gene; V was cut back by 4 bases and J by 4 bases. The CDR3 is 13 amino acids. Germline-derived CDR1 and CDR2 are SGHRS and YFSETQ. The CDR3 protein is CASSPTGGYGYTF. In nucleotides, the CDR3 is TGCGCCAGCAGCCCAACAGGGGGCTATGGCTACACCTTC. Based on the CDR3 plus reference TRBV5-1 and TRBJ1-2, the full variable domain is KAGVTQTPRYLIKTRGQQVTLSCSPISGHRSVSWYQQTPGQGLQFLFEYFSETQRNKGNFPGRFSGRQFSNSRSEMNVSTLELGDSALYLCASSPTGGYGYTFGSGTRLTVV.

This sequence joins TRBV18 and TRBJ2-2; possibly TRBD1 for D (6 bases). Trimming took 2 bases from V and 1 from J, leaving 11 bases between them. Germline V CDR1 and CDR2: KGHSH, LQKENI. The CDR3 is made up of 16 amino acids. CDR3 sequence: CASSPTGSENTGELFF. The DNA for the CDR3 is TGTGCCAGCTCACCAACAGGGTCAGAGAACACCGGGGAGCTGTTTTTT.

This clone appeared a single time. The chain links TRBV15 to TRBJ2-3; D perhaps matches TRBD1 (6 bases). This CDR3 region has 14 residues. Germline values: CDR1 LNHNV, CDR2 YYDKDF (reference sequence). V was trimmed by 4 bases and J by 5 bases, leaving 13 bases between them. CDR3 DNA: TGTGCCACCAGCACAAGTTTCAGGGGAGATACGCAGTATTTT. Amino acids: CATSTSFRGDTQYF.

This clone showed up just once. This chain uses TRBV11-3 with TRBJ2-2, with a tentative D call TRBD2 (5 bases). Germline lookup yields CDR1 SGHNT and CDR2 YENEEA. This CDR3 spans 14 amino acids. The V end lost 5 bases, the J end lost 2 bases, and 9 bases lay between the germline ends. CDR3 nucleotide sequence: TGTGCCAGCAGCCGACTACAAAACACCGGGGAGCTGTTTTTT. Its protein product is CASSRLQNTGELFF.

V gene TRBV19 combines with J gene TRBJ1-1; 10 nucleotides match TRBD1. CDR3 size: 14 residues. With V trimmed by 7 bases and J by 3 bases, 5 bases remained unmatched. Germline loops: CDR1 LNHDA, CDR2 SQIVND (reference sequence). The CDR3 spells CASKSGQGDTEAFF. Here the CDR3 DNA reads TGTGCCAGTAAATCTGGACAGGGGGACACTGAAGCTTTCTTT.

The chain is built from TRBV25-1 and TRBJ2-7; D perhaps matches TRBD2 (6 bases). Germline CDR1 is MGHDK and CDR2 is SYGVNS. V was cut by 4 bases and J by 2 bases, with 12 bases left in between. The CDR3 is 14 residues long. Here the CDR3 reads CASSGQWEAYEQYF. The CDR3 DNA sequence: TGTGCCAGCAGTGGACAGTGGGAGGCCTACGAGCAGTACTTC.

The chain carries TRBV28 and TRBJ1-2, with 11 bases that match TRBD1. Trimming at V came to 6 bases and at J to 7 bases, leaving 7 bases not matched to a gene. Germline values: CDR1 MDHEN, CDR2 SYDVKM. The CDR3 contains 14 residues. CDR3 region: CASSQTGTGGGYTF. The CDR3, as DNA: TGTGCCAGCAGCCAGACCGGGACAGGGGGTGGCTACACCTTC.

The V gene is TRBV6-1, the J gene TRBJ1-3; a weak D match, TRBD1 (5 bases). Germline CDR1 and CDR2: MNHNS and SASEGT. The V and J ends lost 2 bases and 5 bases respectively, with 10 bases between them. This CDR3 comprises 14 residues. This CDR3 reads CASSESQGRNTIYF. The CDR3 nucleotides read TGTGCCAGCAGTGAAAGCCAGGGCCGAAACACCATATATTTT.

The CDR3 region has the DNA TGTGCCAGCTGGCCGGGACACAACACTGAAGCTTTCTTT. Encoded protein: CASWPGHNTEAFF. The chain couples TRBV28 to TRBJ1-1; possible D gene TRBD1, 6 bases. In germline, CDR1 is MDHEN, CDR2 SYDVKM. Trimming left V 8 bases short and J 2 bases short, with 12 bases between. The CDR3 extends over 13 amino acids.

The gene calls are TRBV5-4 and TRBJ1-1, with D tentatively TRBD1 (6 bases). The CDR3 is 15 amino acids. The V end was cut by 0 bases, the J end by 2 bases, with 11 bases between. Germline V CDR1 and CDR2: SGHNT, YYREEE (reference sequence). This chain's CDR3 is CASSLGGRYNTEAFF. In DNA form, the CDR3 reads TGTGCCAGCAGCTTGGGGGGGCGATATAACACTGAAGCTTTCTTT.

This clone was detected only a few times. The chain carries TRBV5-1 and TRBJ2-7; 10 nucleotides align to TRBD2. The germline CDR1 and CDR2 sequences are SGHRS and YFSETQ. Trimming removed 5 bases from V and 4 bases from J; junction bases left unmatched: 9. This CDR3 has 15 residues. The CDR3 nucleotides read TGCGCCAGCAGGGGGGGACTAGCGCTCGAGTACGAGCAGTACTTC. It yields the protein CASRGGLALEYEQYF.

This clone was counted only a few times. This rearrangement joins TRBV9 to TRBJ1-1; 7 positions match TRBD1. The germline gives CDR1 SGDLS, CDR2 YYNGEE. The V and J ends lost 2 bases and 3 bases, in that order; junction bases with no gene match: 10. This CDR3 region has 16 residues. CDR3 bases: TGTGCCAGCAGCGTCCGACAGGGCAGGACGGACACTGAAGCTTTCTTT. It is translated as CASSVRQGRTDTEAFF.

The V call is TRBV11-2, the J call TRBJ2-5; D remains unclear. Germline V gives CDR1 SGHAT, CDR2 FQNNGV. The CDR3 is made up of 11 amino acids. V dropped 2 bases and J dropped 5 bases, with 3 bases sitting between them. CDR3 in amino acids: CASSLLETQYF. The CDR3 bases are TGTGCCAGCAGCTTACTGGAGACCCAGTACTTC.

This clone has just one count. The chain combines TRBV11-1 with TRBJ2-7, with 11 positions matching TRBD1. The germline V gene has CDR1 SGHAT and CDR2 FQDESV (reference sequence). Trimming at V came to 3 bases and at J to 3 bases, leaving 4 bases not matched to a gene. The CDR3 runs to 15 residues. The CDR3 nucleotides read TGTGCCAGCAGCTTCGGGACAGGGGGTTACTACGAGCAGTACTTC. It encodes CASSFGTGGYYEQYF.

The V and J genes are TRBV25-1 and TRBJ1-5; the D gene is possibly TRBD1 (5 bases). CDR3 size: 14 residues. Trimming removed 1 base from V and 6 bases from J, with 10 bases in between. CDR1 and CDR2 (germline): MGHDK, SYGVNS. The CDR3: CASSESQGSQPQHF. CDR3 bases: TGTGCCAGCAGTGAATCTCAGGGCAGTCAGCCCCAGCATTTT.

The count of this clone is one. This chain links TRBV5-4 with TRBJ2-7, with TRBD2 matching 7 bases. Germline trimming cut 3 bases from V and 2 bases from J; bases unmatched to any gene: 8. CDR1 is SGHNT, CDR2 YYREEE, per germline (reference sequence). The CDR3 length is 15 residues. The CDR3 DNA reads as TGTGCCAGCAGCTCGGGCGGGACTAACCCCTACGAGCAGTACTTC. It is translated as CASSSGGTNPYEQYF.

The chain joins TRBV7-3 to TRBJ2-1; TRBD2 agrees at 11 bases. The V and J ends lost 4 bases and 5 bases, in that order; junction bases with no gene match: 4. The CDR3 covers 15 residues. The germline gives CDR1 SGHTA, CDR2 FQGTGA. This CDR3 reads CASSSGTSGNNEQFF. The CDR3, as DNA: TGTGCCAGCAGCTCCGGGACTAGCGGCAACAATGAGCAGTTCTTC.

The chain has TRBV4-1 and TRBJ1-5, with 7 positions matching TRBD1. Germline V gene sequence: CDR1 MGHRA, CDR2 YSYEKL. The CDR3 consists of 16 residues. V lost 5 bases, J lost 5 bases, and 12 bases stayed unmatched. The CDR3 here is CASSYELTGIYQPQHF. For the CDR3, the DNA is TGCGCCAGCAGCTATGAACTGACAGGGATTTATCAGCCCCAGCATTTT.

The CDR3 bases are TGTGCCAGCAGCTTGGATCCCGACACTGAAGCTTTCTTT. Its translation: CASSLDPDTEAFF. The chain combines TRBV5-6 with TRBJ1-1; D not certain. CDR1 and CDR2 from the germline V gene are SGHDT and YYEEEE. The CDR3 has 13 residues. Trimming pared 0 bases from V and 3 bases from J, leaving 6 bases between.

V and J are TRBV7-9 and TRBJ2-5, with a possible D match to TRBD1 (5 bases). The length of the CDR3 is 14 residues. Germline V gene lookup returns CDR1 SEHNR and CDR2 FQNEAQ (reference sequence). V was pared by 2 bases and J by 1 base, with 8 bases between. CDR3 protein: CASSLMGLQETQYF. Here the CDR3 DNA reads TGTGCCAGCAGCTTAATGGGGCTCCAAGAGACCCAGTACTTC.

This clone turned up a few times. This sequence joins TRBV5-6 and TRBJ1-1; TRBD1 aligns across 7 bases. The CDR3 loop spans 14 amino acids. Trimming cost V 0 bases and J 3 bases; bases outside gene matches: 2. Per the germline V gene, CDR1 is SGHDT and CDR2 is YYEEEE. This chain's CDR3 is CASSLDRGDTEAFF. DNA for the CDR3: TGTGCCAGCAGCTTGGACAGGGGCGACACTGAAGCTTTCTTT.

V is TRBV7-9 and J is TRBJ2-7, with D possibly matching TRBD2 (5 bases). Germline V CDR1 and CDR2: SEHNR, FQNEAQ (reference sequence). CDR3 length: 15 amino acids. Trimming cost V 0 bases and J 3 bases, with 12 bases left between them. The CDR3 spells CASSLAFRGSYEQYF. As DNA, the CDR3 is TGTGCCAGCAGCTTAGCGTTTCGGGGTAGCTACGAGCAGTACTTC.

The chain recombines TRBV5-4 with TRBJ1-1; 7 nucleotides agree with TRBD1. The germline V gene has CDR1 SGHNT and CDR2 YYREEE (reference sequence). Trimming took 4 bases from V and 1 from J; bases not matched to a gene: 1. CDR3 size: 13 residues. The CDR3 DNA is TGTGCCAGCAGCGGGGACAGGAACACTGAAGCTTTCTTT. The encoded protein is CASSGDRNTEAFF.